The 13 T cell receptor beta chains below were found in one sample sequenced in a study of T-cell memory formation after mild COVID-19. One entry per CDR3 protein results from TCRdb running MiXCR on the 5' RACE reads. The sample contains around 200,000 distinct CDR3 sequences, 8% to 11% of which appear only once. The source material was PBMCs or a T cell subset sorted from them (not recorded which). The receptors derive from a man aged 18 to 29 who had mild COVID-19 (a few samples of this study predate the infection). Cell type and time point are not known.

This sequence joins TRBV15 and TRBJ2-3; D call uncertain. The CDR3 loop spans 15 amino acids. Germline V gene sequence: CDR1 LNHNV, CDR2 YYDKDF (reference sequence). V lost 0 bases, J lost 3 bases, and 10 bases lay in between. CDR3 residues: CATSRDGLVTDTQYF. Here the CDR3 DNA reads TGTGCCACCAGCAGAGATGGGCTAGTTACAGATACGCAGTATTTT.

This clonotype came up a few times. The chain is built from TRBV23-1 and TRBJ1-1; D gene uncertain. TRBV23-1 is recorded as an ORF, its role being uncertain. The CDR3 loop spans 13 amino acids. Trimming took off 6 bases at V and 0 bases at J, with 8 bases between the two ends. In DNA form, the CDR3 reads TGCGCCAGCAGCTGCGGGATGAACACTGAAGCTTTCTTT. This codes for CASSCGMNTEAFF.

The J gene is TRBJ2-1, the V gene TRBV29-1; D is possibly TRBD1 or TRBD2 (6 bases each). From germline, CDR1 is SQVTM and CDR2 ANQGSEA. The CDR3 length is 15 residues. The V and J ends lost 4 bases and 5 bases respectively, with 18 bases between them. CDR3 nucleotides: TGCAGCGTTGGGATAATCCGGGGGCTGAACAATGAGCAGTTCTTC. Protein sequence: CSVGIIRGLNNEQFF.

This clonotype was detected many times. The chain carries TRBV20-1 and TRBJ2-4, with 8 bases fitting TRBD2. V shed 3 bases, J shed 3 bases, and the junction held 4 bases outside the gene matches. The CDR3 consists of 14 residues. Germline CDR1 is DFQATT and CDR2 is SNEGSKA (reference sequence). In DNA form, the CDR3 reads TGCAGTGCTAGCGGGGGGGCTGGCAAAAACATTCAGTACTTC. Translating it yields CSASGGAGKNIQYF.

This clonotype was detected a few times. In nucleotides, the CDR3 is TGCGCCAGCAACCTCGGGTTAGCGGCAAATGGGGGGGAGCTGTTTTTT. Its protein is CASNLGLAANGGELFF. This chain joins TRBV4-3 and TRBJ2-2; maybe TRBD2 (6 bases). CDR1 and CDR2 from the germline V gene are LGHNA and YSLEER. V gave up 7 bases and J gave up 8 bases, with 23 bases separating them. The CDR3 is 16 amino acids.

This chain uses TRBV3-1 with TRBJ1-6; a possible D gene is TRBD1 (5 bases). Looked up from germline, CDR1 is LGHDT and CDR2 is YNNKEL (reference sequence). Deletions cut 0 bases from V and 11 bases from J, with 14 bases between. This CDR3 region has 15 residues. CDR3 nucleotide sequence: TGTGCCAGCAGCCAAGAGGATGTGGGGCTGGCACCCCTCCACTTT. Protein product: CASSQEDVGLAPLHF.

The rearrangement links TRBV18 to TRBJ2-5; D is possibly TRBD1 (6 bases). V was trimmed by 3 bases and J by 5 bases, leaving 13 bases between them. This CDR3 contains 14 residues. The germline gives CDR1 KGHSH, CDR2 LQKENI. The CDR3 spells CASSPRTAGETQYF. The CDR3 nucleotides read TGTGCCAGCTCACCGAGGACAGCTGGGGAGACCCAGTACTTC.

This clonotype appeared many times. J is TRBJ2-4 and V is TRBV7-2, with 7 bases lining up with TRBD2. The CDR3 loop spans 14 amino acids. Germline CDR1 and CDR2: SGHTA and FQGNSA. J gave up 1 base and V 7 bases, and 4 bases lay outside the gene matches. The CDR3 bases are TGTGCCAGCAAGGCGGGGGAGGCCAAAAACATTCAGTACTTC. It is translated as CASKAGEAKNIQYF.

This chain connects TRBV12-3 or TRBV12-4 to TRBJ1-1; weak D call: TRBD1 (5 bases). The CDR3 is 14 amino acids. Trimming removed 5 bases at V and 0 bases at J, with 10 bases between. The CDR3: CASSVGTLNTEAFF. The CDR3 DNA follows: TGTGCCAGCAGTGTTGGGACCTTGAACACTGAAGCTTTCTTT.

The chain is built from TRBV7-2 and TRBJ2-2; D perhaps matches TRBD1 (6 bases). Germline values: CDR1 SGHTA, CDR2 FQGNSA. The CDR3 has 16 amino acids. Trimming removed 1 base from V and 5 bases from J, with 14 bases in between. This CDR3 is CASSLGGGRRTGELFF. CDR3 DNA: TGTGCCAGCAGCTTAGGAGGGGGAAGGAGGACCGGGGAGCTGTTTTTT.

This clonotype was counted a few times. The J gene is TRBJ1-4, the V gene TRBV12-3 or TRBV12-4, with D unresolved. V lost 5 bases and J 7 bases, leaving 17 bases between the germline ends. This CDR3 spans 15 amino acids. This CDR3 reads CASSKTTGESEKLFF. CDR3 nucleotide sequence: TGTGCCAGCAGTAAAACCACCGGGGAGAGTGAAAAACTGTTTTTT.

The sample holds a few counts of this clonotype. V gene TRBV5-6 combines with J gene TRBJ2-5; D gene uncertain. The CDR3 spans 11 residues. The ends were cut back, 4 bases at V and 5 bases at J, with 6 bases in the middle. Germline loops: CDR1 SGHDT, CDR2 YYEEEE. CDR3 in DNA: TGTGCCAGCAGCAGGTGGGAGACCCAGTACTTC. It yields the protein CASSRWETQYF.

Only a few counts were recorded for this clonotype. V usage is TRBV24-1 and J usage is TRBJ2-6; D remains ambiguous. This CDR3 has 15 amino acids. V was trimmed by 3 bases and J by 0 bases, leaving 5 bases between them. The V gene's germline CDR1 is KGHDR and CDR2 SFDVKD. The CDR3 nucleotides read TGTGCCACCAGTGATCAGAGCTCTGGGGCCAACGTCCTGACTTTC. Protein sequence: CATSDQSSGANVLTF.